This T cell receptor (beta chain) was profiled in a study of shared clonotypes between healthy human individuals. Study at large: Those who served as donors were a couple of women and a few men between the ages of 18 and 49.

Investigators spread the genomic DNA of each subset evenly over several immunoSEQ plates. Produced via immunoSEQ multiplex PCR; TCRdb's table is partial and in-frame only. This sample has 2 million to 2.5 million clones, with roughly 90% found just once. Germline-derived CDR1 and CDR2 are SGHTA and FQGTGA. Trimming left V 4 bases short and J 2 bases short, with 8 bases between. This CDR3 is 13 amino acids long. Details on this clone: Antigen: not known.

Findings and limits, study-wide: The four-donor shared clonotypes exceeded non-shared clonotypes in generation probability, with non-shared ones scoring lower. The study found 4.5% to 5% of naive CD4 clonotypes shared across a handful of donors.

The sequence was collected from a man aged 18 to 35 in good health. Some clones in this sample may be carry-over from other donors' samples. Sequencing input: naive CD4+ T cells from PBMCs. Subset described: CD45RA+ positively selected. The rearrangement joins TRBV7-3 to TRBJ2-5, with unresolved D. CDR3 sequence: CASSSPQQETQYF. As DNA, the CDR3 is TGTGCCAGCAGCTCCCCGCAACAAGAGACCCAGTACTTC. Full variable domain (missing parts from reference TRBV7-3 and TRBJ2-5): GAGVSQTPSNKVTEKGKYVELRCDPISGHTALYWYRQSLGQGPEFLIYFQGTGAADDSGLPNDRFFAVRPEGSVSTLKIQRTERGDSAVYLCASSSPQQETQYFGPGTRLLVL.